This record concerns one T cell receptor beta chain sequence. What it binds is not known. The protocol was immunoSEQ multiplex PCR, while the TCRdb copy is restricted to in-frame clones and leaves out a portion. Counted here are some 65,000 clones, around 85% occurring once; the ten biggest clones make up approximately 4.3%. The data derive from a study of OX40 agonist ivuxolimab in advanced cancers. Study-level information: Those enrolled were approximately 78% male, with a mean age of around 58 years and ages from about 20 to 80.

Trimming took 10 bases from V and 1 from J; bases not matched to a gene: 3. Germline V gene sequence: CDR1 ENHRY, CDR2 SYGVKD. The CDR3 is 12 amino acids. Broader study findings: At 0.1 to 3.0 mg/kg and by week 6, CD4+ and CD8+ T cells in the blood had expanded clonally.

The sequence derives from an adult with an advanced solid tumor such as melanoma, head and neck, liver or kidney cancer. This rearrangement joins TRBV10-3 to TRBJ2-5; 7 bases line up with TRBD1. The sequencing here drew on CD4+ or CD8+ T cells sorted from blood, taken in a trial of the OX40 agonist ivuxolimab. The CDR3 coding sequence is TGTGCCACCTCAGGGGGCCAAGAGACCCAGTACTTC. Translation gives CATSGGQETQYF.